These 3 T cell receptor beta chains were all obtained from the same sample, sequenced in a study of T cell clones after liver transplantation. Clones were sequenced by immunoSEQ multiplex PCR, and TCRdb holds only the in-frame ones, with some missing. The sample consists of tens of thousands of clones, 71% of them appearing once. The sequenced sample was CD4+ T cells from blood, obtained before liver transplant. All receptors derive from a human donor who received a liver transplant.

This chain joins TRBV28 and TRBJ1-6, with 12 nucleotides matching TRBD1. V lost 6 bases, J lost 6 bases, and 9 bases stayed unmatched. There are 17 residues in the CDR3. The V gene's germline CDR1 is MDHEN and CDR2 SYDVKM. DNA of the CDR3: TGTGCCAGCAGCCGTCCGGGACAGGGGGCAAGTAATTCACCCCTCCACTTT. Translated: CASSRPGQGASNSPLHF.

The chain couples TRBV28 to TRBJ1-5, with TRBD1 matching over 9 bases. This CDR3 comprises 16 residues. Per the germline V gene, CDR1 is MDHEN and CDR2 is SYDVKM. V gave up 5 bases and J gave up 3 bases; unmatched junction bases: 8. This chain's CDR3 is CASSPATGGLNQPQHF. The CDR3 DNA reads TGTGCCAGCAGTCCGGCGACAGGGGGACTCAATCAGCCCCAGCATTTT.

The chain joins TRBV19 to TRBJ1-4; a possible D gene is TRBD1 (6 bases). Deletions cut 4 bases from V and 8 bases from J, with 14 bases between. Germline V CDR1 and CDR2: LNHDA, SQIVND (reference sequence). The CDR3 contains 14 residues. CDR3 residues: CASSKTGGGEKLFF. CDR3 DNA sequence: TGTGCCAGTAGTAAGACAGGAGGTGGAGAAAAACTGTTTTTT.